Following are 26 T cell receptor beta chains from one sample sequenced in a study of PD-1 blockade in mismatch repair-deficient tumors. Clones were read by immunoSEQ multiplex PCR, and TCRdb kept only the in-frame ones, dropping some. The table shows around 62,000 clones, with around four fifths occurring only once. The sample was peripheral blood, taken 2 weeks after starting pembrolizumab. These receptors were taken from an adult with mismatch repair-deficient cancer.

In this sample, this clone turned up a few times. The J gene is TRBJ1-2, the V gene TRBV6-5; 7 bases agree with TRBD1. The V gene's germline CDR1 is MNHEY and CDR2 SVGAGI. CDR3 length equals 12 residues. The V gene end was trimmed by 7 bases and the J gene end by 9 bases; junction bases not matched to a gene: 8. CDR3 sequence reads: CASKTRDSSYTF. The CDR3 bases are TGTGCCAGCAAAACTAGGGACAGCAGCTACACCTTC.

The chain couples TRBV13 to TRBJ2-7; D is undetermined. The germline gives CDR1 PRHDT, CDR2 FYEKMQ (reference sequence). The germline V and J ends were trimmed by 0 bases and 4 bases, with 1 base remaining between them. The CDR3 has 11 residues. The CDR3 coding sequence is TGTGCCAGCAGCTTAGGTTACGAGCAGTACTTC. This sequence encodes CASSLGYEQYF.

The V gene is TRBV11-3, the J gene TRBJ2-1; D gene ambiguous. Germline lookup yields CDR1 SGHNT and CDR2 YENEEA. Between the trimmed V and J ends, which lost 5 bases and 7 bases, there was a span of 12 bases. The CDR3 is 13 amino acids. CDR3 sequence: CASSPVLMNEQFF. The CDR3 coding sequence is TGTGCCAGCAGCCCCGTCTTGATGAATGAGCAGTTCTTC.

This clone was recorded once. The rearrangement links TRBV6-5 to TRBJ2-2; TRBD2 agrees at 9 bases. V was clipped by 0 bases and J by 4 bases; unmatched bases: 3. The CDR3 runs 16 residues. Germline V gene lookup returns CDR1 MNHEY and CDR2 SVGAGI. DNA of the CDR3: TGTGCCAGCAGTTACTCCCTAGCGGGAATCACCGGGGAGCTGTTTTTT. Protein: CASSYSLAGITGELFF.

The rearrangement uses TRBV6-1 and TRBJ2-7, with a tentative D call TRBD1 (5 bases). Per germline, CDR1 MNHNS and CDR2 SASEGT. The V end lost 5 bases, the J end lost 4 bases, and 18 bases lay between the germline ends. The CDR3 runs 15 residues. The CDR3 reads CASSRGPSPEYEQYF. The CDR3 DNA is TGTGCCAGCAGTAGGGGCCCGAGCCCAGAGTACGAGCAGTACTTC.

This clone is a singleton in its sample. The chain joins TRBV30 to TRBJ2-7; 14 bases match TRBD2. V was clipped by 3 bases and J by 7 bases; unmatched bases: 8. This CDR3 has 15 amino acids. Germline V gene data show CDR1 as GTSNPN and CDR2 as SVGIG (reference sequence). CDR3 nucleotides: TGTGCCTGGAGGACGGGACTAGCGGGAGTGAGGGAGCAGTACTTC. Translation gives CAWRTGLAGVREQYF.

The chain employs TRBV7-9 and TRBJ2-7, with TRBD2 identical over 7 bases. Unmatched junction bases numbered 11, after V lost 6 bases and J lost 6 bases. CDR1 is SEHNR and CDR2 is FQNEAQ in the germline V gene (reference sequence). This CDR3 has 14 residues. The CDR3 here is CASSASGASTEQYF. The CDR3 region has the DNA TGTGCCAGCAGTGCGAGCGGGGCCTCAACCGAGCAGTACTTC.

The V gene is TRBV21-1, the J gene TRBJ2-7; the table names TRBD2, a call not compared with the DNA. TRBV21-1 is a known pseudogene. The CDR3 loop spans 13 amino acids. The CDR3 here is CASSGRSGSGQYF. CDR3 DNA sequence: TGTGCCAGCAGCGGGAGAAGCGGGAGCGGGCAGTACTTC.

Turning to this clone: This sample also contains other DNA sequences that code for the same CDR3. The V and J genes are TRBV11-3 and TRBJ2-3; D not resolved. CDR3 length: 14 residues. Germline CDR1 reads SGHNT; CDR2 reads YENEEA. The V gene lost 0 bases and the J gene lost 2 bases, with 6 bases spanning the gap. In DNA form, the CDR3 reads TGTGCCAGCAGCTTAGAAGGGTACACAGATACGCAGTATTTT. Translating it yields CASSLEGYTDTQYF. Combining the CDR3 with reference TRBV11-3 and TRBJ2-3 gives the whole variable domain EAGVVQSPRYKIIEKKQPVAFWCNPISGHNTLYWYLQNLGQGPELLIRYENEEAVDDSQLPKDRFSAERLKGVDSTLKIQPAELGDSAVYLCASSLEGYTDTQYFGPGTRLTVL.

This clone appeared a few times. The genes are TRBV6-7 and TRBJ2-2; 15 bases fit TRBD2. TRBV6-7 is classed as an ORF, of uncertain function. The trim removed 4 bases at V and 0 bases at J, leaving 6 bases unmatched. The CDR3 sequence is 19 residues long. The CDR3 nucleotides read TGTGCCAGCAGTTCCATGGGACTAGCGGGAGGTGCGAACACCGGGGAGCTGTTTTTT. Its protein is CASSSMGLAGGANTGELFF.

The CDR3 DNA follows: TGTGCCAGCAGCGCGATTGAGGCGCCTGGAAACACCATATATTTT. Its protein is CASSAIEAPGNTIYF. V and J are TRBV6-1 and TRBJ1-3; D is undetermined. Germline lookup yields CDR1 MNHNS and CDR2 SASEGT. The CDR3 contains 15 residues. V was shortened by 6 bases and J by 2 bases, with 14 bases between the two germline ends.

The chain couples TRBV4-2 to TRBJ2-3; no definite D call. Germline CDR1 is LGHNA and CDR2 is YNFKEQ. CDR3 length: 12 amino acids. The germline V and J ends were trimmed by 1 base and 6 bases, with 5 bases remaining between them. As DNA, the CDR3 is TGTGCCAGCAGCCAAGCCCCGGATACGCAGTATTTT. This sequence encodes CASSQAPDTQYF.

V and J are TRBV11-2 and TRBJ2-7, with D possibly matching TRBD2 (6 bases). The germline gives CDR1 SGHAT, CDR2 FQNNGV. The CDR3 covers 17 residues. V was cut by 0 bases and J by 4 bases, with 19 bases left in between. The CDR3 loop reads CASSLDLWGGTPYEQYF. Written as DNA, the CDR3 is TGTGCCAGCAGCTTAGATCTCTGGGGCGGGACCCCATACGAGCAGTACTTC. The complete variable domain, with remaining parts taken from reference TRBV11-2 and TRBJ2-7, reads EAGVAQSPRYKIIEKRQSVAFWCNPISGHATLYWYQQILGQGPKLLIQFQNNGVVDDSQLPKDRFSAERLKGVDSTLKIQPAKLEDSAVYLCASSLDLWGGTPYEQYFGPGTRLTVT.

This chain links TRBV5-6 with TRBJ2-7, with 8 bases matching TRBD1. CDR3 length equals 14 residues. After removal of 3 bases from V and 2 bases from J, the junction contained 4 bases not matched to a gene. Germline V lookup: CDR1 SGHDT, CDR2 YYEEEE. The CDR3 DNA reads TGTGCCAGCAGCTGGACAGGGAGTACCTACGAGCAGTACTTC. This sequence encodes CASSWTGSTYEQYF.

V gene TRBV4-2 combines with J gene TRBJ2-3; D assignment may be TRBD1 or TRBD2 (5 bases each). V gave up 0 bases and J gave up 6 bases, with 10 bases separating them. The germline CDR1 and CDR2 sequences are LGHNA and YNFKEQ. The CDR3 has 14 residues. The CDR3 DNA reads TGTGCCAGCAGCCAAGAACTCGGGACGGATACGCAGTATTTT. Encoded protein: CASSQELGTDTQYF.

The rearrangement uses TRBV5-8 and TRBJ1-1; D is uncertain. This CDR3 is 14 amino acids long. V was trimmed by 4 bases and J by 0 bases, leaving 10 bases between them. Germline V lookup: CDR1 SGHTS, CDR2 YDEGEE. CDR3 in amino acids: CASSNPVLNTEAFF. As DNA, the CDR3 is TGTGCCAGCAGCAACCCGGTCCTGAACACTGAAGCTTTCTTT.

The gene calls are TRBV5-4 and TRBJ2-3; D may be TRBD2 (6 bases). CDR1 and CDR2 (germline): SGHNT, YYREEE (reference sequence). The CDR3 loop spans 15 amino acids. Trimming removed 1 base from V and 1 base from J, with 10 bases in between. The CDR3 coding sequence is TGTGCCAGCAGCTTGAGGGCTAGCGGCACAGATACGCAGTATTTT. Amino acids: CASSLRASGTDTQYF.

The rearrangement joins TRBV5-1 to TRBJ1-1, with 12 bases identical to TRBD1. With 2 bases clipped from V and 5 bases from J, the junction kept 10 bases outside the gene matches. The germline V gene encodes CDR1 SGHRS and CDR2 YFSETQ. The CDR3 contains 17 residues. The CDR3 nucleotides are TGCGCCAGCAGCTTCCAGCCCGGGACAGGGGGCCGTACTGAAGCTTTCTTT. Its protein is CASSFQPGTGGRTEAFF.

V is TRBV11-2 and J is TRBJ2-2; TRBD1 aligns across 9 bases. J lost 0 bases, V lost 5 bases, and 4 bases had no gene match. The CDR3 covers 16 residues. CDR1 and CDR2 from the germline V gene are SGHAT and FQNNGV. CDR3 residues: CASSRQGGANTGELFF. The CDR3 coding sequence is TGTGCCAGCAGCCGACAGGGGGGCGCGAACACCGGGGAGCTGTTTTTT.

The chain employs TRBV5-1 and TRBJ2-2; D call uncertain. The CDR3 covers 14 residues. CDR1 and CDR2 from the germline V gene are SGHRS and YFSETQ. V was pared by 4 bases and J by 6 bases, with 13 bases between. The CDR3 reads CASSPGPSSGELFF. CDR3 coding DNA: TGCGCCAGCAGCCCCGGGCCGTCCTCCGGGGAGCTGTTTTTT.

CDR3 DNA: TGCAGCGTTGACGAGGGGATTTTTGAGGGACTAGACTACAATGAGCAGTTCTTC. The encoded protein is CSVDEGIFEGLDYNEQFF. This chain links TRBV29-1 with TRBJ2-1; 8 nucleotides line up with TRBD2. There are 18 residues in the CDR3. Germline loops: CDR1 SQVTM, CDR2 ANQGSEA. J lost 3 bases, V lost 3 bases, and 16 bases had no gene match.

CDR3 nucleotides: TGTGCCAGCAGCACGCTAGCGTTTAGCTCCTACAATGAGCAGTTCTTC. Amino acid sequence: CASSTLAFSSYNEQFF. This sequence joins TRBV7-9 and TRBJ2-1, with a tentative D call TRBD2 (6 bases). Germline values: CDR1 SEHNR, CDR2 FQNEAQ (reference sequence). This CDR3 comprises 16 residues. The ends were cut back, 5 bases at V and 0 bases at J, with 14 bases in the middle. The complete variable domain, with remaining parts taken from reference TRBV7-9 and TRBJ2-1, reads DTGVSQNPRHKITKRGQNVTFRCDPISEHNRLYWYRQTLGQGPEFLTYFQNEAQLEKSRLLSDRFSAERPKGSFSTLEIQRTEQGDSAMYLCASSTLAFSSYNEQFFGPGTRLTVL.

The V and J genes are TRBV27 and TRBJ2-1; D may be TRBD1 (5 bases). V was pared by 2 bases and J by 7 bases, with 9 bases between. The germline CDR1 and CDR2 sequences are MNHEY and SMNVEV (reference sequence). The CDR3 has 13 amino acids. The CDR3 region is CASSLGRVNEQFF. The CDR3 DNA reads TGTGCCAGCAGTTTAGGCAGGGTAAATGAGCAGTTCTTC.

This clone was recorded a few times. The V and J genes are TRBV18 and TRBJ1-5; D uncertain. The CDR3 is 18 residues long. Germline V gene lookup returns CDR1 KGHSH and CDR2 LQKENI. V was shortened by 2 bases and J by 6 bases, with 23 bases between the two germline ends. The CDR3 DNA follows: TGTGCCAGCTCACCAGGTCCTTCCAGTCCGGGTGGAGGTCAGCCCCAGCATTTT. Its protein product is CASSPGPSSPGGGQPQHF. The complete variable domain, with remaining parts taken from reference TRBV18 and TRBJ1-5, reads NAGVMQNPRHLVRRRGQEARLRCSPMKGHSHVYWYRQLPEEGLKFMVYLQKENIIDESGMPKERFSAEFPKEGPSILRIQQVVRGDSAAYFCASSPGPSSPGGGQPQHFGDGTRLSIL.

This chain connects TRBV19 to TRBJ1-4, with D uncertain. The length of the CDR3 is 17 residues. Germline V lookup: CDR1 LNHDA, CDR2 SQIVND (reference sequence). Trimming left V 1 base short and J 0 bases short, with 12 bases between. CDR3 DNA: TGTGCCAGTAGTATAGCTGAGGACGAGGCAACTAATGAAAAACTGTTTTTT. It codes for CASSIAEDEATNEKLFF.

In this sample, this clone turned up a few times. The chain employs TRBV7-9 and TRBJ2-7; no clear D gene. CDR1 and CDR2 (germline): SEHNR, FQNEAQ (reference sequence). Trimming removed 6 bases from V and 1 base from J, with 19 bases in between. This CDR3 has 16 residues. Here the CDR3 DNA reads TGTGCCAGCAGTTCAAACGTCGGAGTTAGATCCTACGAGCAGTACTTC. Translation: CASSSNVGVRSYEQYF.